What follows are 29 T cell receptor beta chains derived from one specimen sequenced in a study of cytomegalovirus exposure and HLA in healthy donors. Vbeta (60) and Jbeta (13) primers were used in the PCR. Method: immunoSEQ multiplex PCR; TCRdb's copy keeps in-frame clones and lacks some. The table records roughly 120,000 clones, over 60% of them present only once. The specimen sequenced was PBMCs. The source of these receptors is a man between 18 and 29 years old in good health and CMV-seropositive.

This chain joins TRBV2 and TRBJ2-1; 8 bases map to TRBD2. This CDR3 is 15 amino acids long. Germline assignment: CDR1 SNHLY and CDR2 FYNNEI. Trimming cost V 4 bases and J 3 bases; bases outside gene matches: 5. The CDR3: CASSGGAGGYNEQFF. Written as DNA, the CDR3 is TGTGCCAGCAGTGGAGGTGCGGGGGGCTACAATGAGCAGTTCTTC.

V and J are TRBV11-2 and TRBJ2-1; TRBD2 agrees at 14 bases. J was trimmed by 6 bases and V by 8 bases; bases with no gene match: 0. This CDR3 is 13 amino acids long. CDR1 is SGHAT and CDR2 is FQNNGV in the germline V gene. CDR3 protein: CASGLAGGNEQFF. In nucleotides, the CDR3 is TGTGCCAGCGGACTAGCGGGGGGCAATGAGCAGTTCTTC.

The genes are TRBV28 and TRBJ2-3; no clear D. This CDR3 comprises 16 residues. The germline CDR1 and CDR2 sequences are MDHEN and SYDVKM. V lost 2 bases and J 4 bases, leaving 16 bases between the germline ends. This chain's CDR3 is CASSLRRRTWADTQYF. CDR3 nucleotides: TGTGCCAGCAGTTTAAGGAGACGCACCTGGGCAGATACGCAGTATTTT.

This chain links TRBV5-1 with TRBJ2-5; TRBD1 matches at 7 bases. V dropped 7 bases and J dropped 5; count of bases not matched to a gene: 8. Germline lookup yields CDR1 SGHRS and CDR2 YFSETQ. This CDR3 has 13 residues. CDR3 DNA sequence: TGCGCCAGCGAGGGGGCCACCTCCGAGACCCAGTACTTC. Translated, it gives CASEGATSETQYF. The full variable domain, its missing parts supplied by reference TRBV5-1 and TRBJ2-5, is KAGVTQTPRYLIKTRGQQVTLSCSPISGHRSVSWYQQTPGQGLQFLFEYFSETQRNKGNFPGRFSGRQFSNSRSEMNVSTLELGDSALYLCASEGATSETQYFGPGTRLLVL.

CDR3 nucleotides: TGTGCCAGCAGTTTAAGTCCGGGTATTGGCGAAAAACTGTTTTTT. Translation: CASSLSPGIGEKLFF. The V and J genes are TRBV28 and TRBJ1-4; D uncertain. In germline, CDR1 is MDHEN, CDR2 SYDVKM. V dropped 2 bases and J dropped 8 bases, with 15 bases sitting between them. CDR3 length: 15 amino acids.

The CDR3 sequence is CASRAVGGLYEQYV. CDR3 sequence (DNA): TGTGCCAGCAGGGCCGTGGGGGGGCTATACGAGCAGTACGTC. This chain links TRBV2 with TRBJ2-7; maybe TRBD2 (7 bases). Deletions cut 6 bases from V and 4 bases from J, with 16 bases between. The CDR3 consists of 14 residues. Germline V gene lookup returns CDR1 SNHLY and CDR2 FYNNEI.

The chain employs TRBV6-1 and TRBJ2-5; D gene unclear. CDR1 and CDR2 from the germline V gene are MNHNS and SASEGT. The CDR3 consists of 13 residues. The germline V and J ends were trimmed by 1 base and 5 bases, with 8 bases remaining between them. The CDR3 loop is CASSEVQAETQYF. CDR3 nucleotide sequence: TGTGCCAGCAGTGAAGTCCAGGCGGAGACCCAGTACTTC.

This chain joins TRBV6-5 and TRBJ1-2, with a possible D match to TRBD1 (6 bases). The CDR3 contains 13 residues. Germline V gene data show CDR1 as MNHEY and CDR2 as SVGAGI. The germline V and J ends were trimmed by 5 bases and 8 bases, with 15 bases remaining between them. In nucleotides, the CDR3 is TGTGCCAGCAGTCCACAGGGATGGGAAGGCTACACCTTC. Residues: CASSPQGWEGYTF.

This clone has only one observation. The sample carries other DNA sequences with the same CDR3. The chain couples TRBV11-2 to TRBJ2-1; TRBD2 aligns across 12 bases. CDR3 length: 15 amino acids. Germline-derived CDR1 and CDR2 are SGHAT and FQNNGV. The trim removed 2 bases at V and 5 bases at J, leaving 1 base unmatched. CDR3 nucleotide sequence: TGTGCCAGCAGCTTACTAGCGGGGGGGCACAATGAGCAGTTCTTC. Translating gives CASSLLAGGHNEQFF.

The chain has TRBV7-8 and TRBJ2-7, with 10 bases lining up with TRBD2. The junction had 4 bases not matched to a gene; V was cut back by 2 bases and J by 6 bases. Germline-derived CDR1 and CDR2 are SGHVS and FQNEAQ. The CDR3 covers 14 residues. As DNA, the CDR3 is TGTGCCAGCAGCTTACTAGCGGGGGAAACCGAGCAGTACGTC. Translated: CASSLLAGETEQYV.

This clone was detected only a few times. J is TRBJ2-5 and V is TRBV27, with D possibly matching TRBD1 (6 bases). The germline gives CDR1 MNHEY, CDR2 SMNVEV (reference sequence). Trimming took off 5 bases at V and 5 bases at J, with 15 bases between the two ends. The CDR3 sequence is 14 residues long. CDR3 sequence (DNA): TGTGCCAGCAGTAAGAACAGGGTTTTCGAGACCCAGTACTTC. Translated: CASSKNRVFETQYF.

The CDR3 sequence is CASSSPGQKNTGELFF. DNA for the CDR3: TGTGCCAGCAGCTCACCGGGACAGAAGAACACCGGGGAGCTGTTTTTT. The chain has TRBV5-8 and TRBJ2-2; 7 nucleotides align to TRBD1. There are 16 residues in the CDR3. The V gene's germline CDR1 is SGHTS and CDR2 YDEGEE. J gave up 1 base and V 3 bases, and 6 bases lay outside the gene matches.

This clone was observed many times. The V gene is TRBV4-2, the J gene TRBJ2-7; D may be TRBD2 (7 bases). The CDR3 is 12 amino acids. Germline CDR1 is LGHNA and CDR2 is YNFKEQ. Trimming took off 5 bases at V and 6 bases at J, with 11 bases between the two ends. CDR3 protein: CASSTGGSEQYF. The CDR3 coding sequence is TGTGCCAGCAGCACGGGGGGCAGCGAGCAGTACTTC.

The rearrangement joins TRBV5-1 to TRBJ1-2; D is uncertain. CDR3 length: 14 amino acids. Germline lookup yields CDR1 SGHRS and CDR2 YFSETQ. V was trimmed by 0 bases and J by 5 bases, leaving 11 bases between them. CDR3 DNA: TGCGCCAGCAGCTTGGCCCACGGGGAGTATGGCTACACCTTC. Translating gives CASSLAHGEYGYTF. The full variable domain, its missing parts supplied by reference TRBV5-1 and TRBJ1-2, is KAGVTQTPRYLIKTRGQQVTLSCSPISGHRSVSWYQQTPGQGLQFLFEYFSETQRNKGNFPGRFSGRQFSNSRSEMNVSTLELGDSALYLCASSLAHGEYGYTFGSGTRLTVV.

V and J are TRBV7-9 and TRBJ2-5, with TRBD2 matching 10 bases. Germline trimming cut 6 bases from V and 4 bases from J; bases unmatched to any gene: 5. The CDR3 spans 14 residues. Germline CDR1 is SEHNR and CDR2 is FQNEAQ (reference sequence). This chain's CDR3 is CASSPGLAAETQYF. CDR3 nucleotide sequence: TGTGCCAGCAGTCCAGGACTAGCGGCAGAGACCCAGTACTTC. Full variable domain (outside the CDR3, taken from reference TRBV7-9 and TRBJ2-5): DTGVSQNPRHKITKRGQNVTFRCDPISEHNRLYWYRQTLGQGPEFLTYFQNEAQLEKSRLLSDRFSAERPKGSFSTLEIQRTEQGDSAMYLCASSPGLAAETQYFGPGTRLLVL.

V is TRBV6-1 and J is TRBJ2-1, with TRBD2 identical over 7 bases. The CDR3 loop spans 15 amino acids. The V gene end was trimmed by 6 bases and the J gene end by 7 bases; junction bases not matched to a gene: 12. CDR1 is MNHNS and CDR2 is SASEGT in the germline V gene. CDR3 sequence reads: CASSGGGEGMNEQFF. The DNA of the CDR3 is TGTGCCAGCAGCGGCGGTGGGGAGGGTATGAATGAGCAGTTCTTC.

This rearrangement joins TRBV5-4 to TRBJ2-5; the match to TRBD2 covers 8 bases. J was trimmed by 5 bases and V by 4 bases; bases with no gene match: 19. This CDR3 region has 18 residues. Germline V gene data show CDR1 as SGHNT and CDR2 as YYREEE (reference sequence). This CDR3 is CASSALGAGGFRGETQYF. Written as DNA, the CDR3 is TGTGCCAGCAGCGCCCTTGGGGCGGGGGGTTTCCGGGGGGAGACCCAGTACTTC.

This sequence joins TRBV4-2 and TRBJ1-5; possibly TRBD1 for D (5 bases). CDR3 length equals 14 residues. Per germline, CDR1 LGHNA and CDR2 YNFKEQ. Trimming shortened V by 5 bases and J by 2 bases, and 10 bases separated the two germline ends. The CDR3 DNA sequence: TGTGCCAGCAGCGGGGGGAGCGGCAATCAGCCCCAGCATTTT. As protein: CASSGGSGNQPQHF.

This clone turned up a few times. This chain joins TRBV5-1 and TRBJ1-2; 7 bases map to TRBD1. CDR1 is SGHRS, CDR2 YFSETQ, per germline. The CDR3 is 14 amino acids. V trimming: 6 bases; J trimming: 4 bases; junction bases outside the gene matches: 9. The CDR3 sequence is CASKLRQGSYGYTF. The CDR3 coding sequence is TGCGCCAGCAAACTTAGACAGGGCAGCTATGGCTACACCTTC.

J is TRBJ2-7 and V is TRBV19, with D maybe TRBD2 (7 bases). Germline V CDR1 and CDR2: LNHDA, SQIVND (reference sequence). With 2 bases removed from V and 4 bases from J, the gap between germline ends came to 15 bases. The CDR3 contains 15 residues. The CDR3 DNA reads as TGTGCCAGTAGTATATGGCTCGGGGGGCGGTACGAGCAGTACTTC. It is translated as CASSIWLGGRYEQYF.

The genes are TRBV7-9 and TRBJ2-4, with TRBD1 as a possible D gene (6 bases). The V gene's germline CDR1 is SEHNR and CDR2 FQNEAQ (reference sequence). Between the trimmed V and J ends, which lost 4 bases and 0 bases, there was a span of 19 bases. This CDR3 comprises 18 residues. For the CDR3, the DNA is TGTGCCAGCAGCTCCGACCGGACAGTTTTCCTAGCCAAAAACATTCAGTACTTC. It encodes CASSSDRTVFLAKNIQYF.

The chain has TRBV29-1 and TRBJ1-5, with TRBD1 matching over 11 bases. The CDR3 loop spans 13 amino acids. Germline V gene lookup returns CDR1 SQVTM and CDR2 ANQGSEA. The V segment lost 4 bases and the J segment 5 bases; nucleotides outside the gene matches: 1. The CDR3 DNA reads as TGCAGCGTTGGGGACAGGGGGGATCAGCCCCAGCATTTT. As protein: CSVGDRGDQPQHF.

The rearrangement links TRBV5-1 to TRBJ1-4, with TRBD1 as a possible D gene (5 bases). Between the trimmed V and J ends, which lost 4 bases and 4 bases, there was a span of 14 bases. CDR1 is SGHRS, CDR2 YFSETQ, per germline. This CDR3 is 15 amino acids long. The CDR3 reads CASSGTGTNNEKLFF. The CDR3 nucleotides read TGCGCCAGCAGCGGTACGGGGACTAATAATGAAAAACTGTTTTTT.

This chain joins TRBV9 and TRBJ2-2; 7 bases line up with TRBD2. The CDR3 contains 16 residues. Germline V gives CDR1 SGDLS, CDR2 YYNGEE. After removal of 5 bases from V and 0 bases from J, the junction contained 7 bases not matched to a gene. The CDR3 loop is CASRDKRGTNTGELFF. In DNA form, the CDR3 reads TGTGCCAGCAGGGACAAGCGGGGAACGAACACCGGGGAGCTGTTTTTT.

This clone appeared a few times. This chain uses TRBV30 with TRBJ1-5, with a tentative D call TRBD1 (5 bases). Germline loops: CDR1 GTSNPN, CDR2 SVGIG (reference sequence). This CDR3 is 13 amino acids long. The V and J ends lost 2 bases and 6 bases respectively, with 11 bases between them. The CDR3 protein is CAWSPRGGQPQHF. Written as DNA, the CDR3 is TGTGCCTGGAGTCCCCGGGGGGGTCAGCCCCAGCATTTT.

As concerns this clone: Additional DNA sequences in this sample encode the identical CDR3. The CDR3 loop reads CSVEDPLAANTGELFF. CDR3 nucleotide sequence: TGCAGCGTTGAGGATCCCCTAGCGGCGAACACCGGGGAGCTGTTTTTT. The chain recombines TRBV29-1 with TRBJ2-2; 7 bases align to TRBD2. The CDR3 runs 16 residues. The trim removed 3 bases at V and 0 bases at J, leaving 7 bases unmatched. Germline V gene sequence: CDR1 SQVTM, CDR2 ANQGSEA.

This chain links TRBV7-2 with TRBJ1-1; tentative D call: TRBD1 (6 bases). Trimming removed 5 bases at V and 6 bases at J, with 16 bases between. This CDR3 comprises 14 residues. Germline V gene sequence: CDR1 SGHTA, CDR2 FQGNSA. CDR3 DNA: TGTGCCAGCAGCCCTCTACAGGGTAGGGCTGAAGCTTTCTTT. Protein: CASSPLQGRAEAFF. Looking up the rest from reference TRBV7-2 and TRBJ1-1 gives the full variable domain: GAGVSQSPSNKVTEKGKDVELRCDPISGHTALYWYRQSLGQGLEFLIYFQGNSAPDKSGLPSDRFSAERTGGSVSTLTIQRTQQEDSAVYLCASSPLQGRAEAFFGQGTRLTVV.

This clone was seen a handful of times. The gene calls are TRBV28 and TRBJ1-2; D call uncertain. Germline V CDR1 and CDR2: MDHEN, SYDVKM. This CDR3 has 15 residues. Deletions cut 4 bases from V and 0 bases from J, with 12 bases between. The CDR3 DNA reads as TGTGCCAGCAGTTATCAGATTGGCTCTAACTATGGCTACACCTTC. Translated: CASSYQIGSNYGYTF.

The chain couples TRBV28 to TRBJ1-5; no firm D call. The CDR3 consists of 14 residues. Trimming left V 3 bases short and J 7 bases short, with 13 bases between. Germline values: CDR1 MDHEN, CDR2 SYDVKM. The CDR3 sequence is CASSLGSGRQPQHF. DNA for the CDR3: TGTGCCAGCAGTTTGGGGAGTGGTAGACAGCCCCAGCATTTT. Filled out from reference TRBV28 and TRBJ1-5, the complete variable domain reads DVKVTQSSRYLVKRTGEKVFLECVQDMDHENMFWYRQDPGLGLRLIYFSYDVKMKEKGDIPEGYSVSREKKERFSLILESASTNQTSMYLCASSLGSGRQPQHFGDGTRLSIL.